Listed here are 18 T cell receptor beta chains from one sample, sequenced in a study of identical twins. TCRdb reprocessed the 5' RACE reads with MiXCR, giving one entry per CDR3 protein. Here the sample spans approximately 500,000 distinct CDR3 sequences, 13% to 15% being singletons. This sample also belongs to another study, concerning yellow fever vaccine responses in identical twins.

The specimen was CD4+ T cells sorted from blood. The receptors were sampled from a woman between 18 and 29 years old in good health.

Only a few counts were recorded for this clonotype. The chain recombines TRBV10-3 with TRBJ2-7, with D perhaps TRBD1 (5 bases). This CDR3 has 9 residues. Trimming removed 8 bases at V and 7 bases at J, with 6 bases between. CDR1 is ENHRY and CDR2 is SYGVKD in the germline V gene. CDR3 in amino acids: CAIGQEQYF. DNA for the CDR3: TGTGCCATCGGACAAGAGCAGTACTTC.

The chain carries TRBV18 and TRBJ2-1, with TRBD1 identical over 10 bases. Germline V gene lookup returns CDR1 KGHSH and CDR2 LQKENI. This CDR3 has 14 residues. V lost 2 bases, J lost 6 bases, and 1 base stayed unmatched. The CDR3 nucleotides are TGTGCCAGCTCACCAGGGACAGGGGCCAATGAGCAGTTCTTC. Encoded protein: CASSPGTGANEQFF.

The CDR3 reads CASSQDINYGYTF. The DNA for the CDR3 is TGCGCCAGCAGCCAAGATATCAACTATGGCTACACCTTC. The chain recombines TRBV4-1 with TRBJ1-2; no reliable D call. Germline-derived CDR1 and CDR2 are MGHRA and YSYEKL. Trimming left V 0 bases short and J 2 bases short, with 4 bases between. The CDR3 contains 13 residues.

V usage is TRBV28 and J usage is TRBJ2-2, with D tentatively TRBD1 (6 bases). CDR3 size: 14 residues. The V gene lost 5 bases and the J gene lost 7 bases, with 14 bases spanning the gap. Per germline, CDR1 MDHEN and CDR2 SYDVKM. The CDR3 sequence is CASSRRTEGGELFF. The CDR3 DNA is TGTGCCAGCAGTCGACGGACAGAGGGCGGGGAGCTGTTTTTT.

This clonotype was detected only a few times. The J gene is TRBJ2-7, the V gene TRBV18; no definite D call. V was pared by 3 bases and J by 6 bases, with 9 bases between. The germline CDR1 and CDR2 sequences are KGHSH and LQKENI. The CDR3 consists of 12 residues. This chain's CDR3 is CASSPTFGEQYF. CDR3 bases: TGTGCCAGCTCACCGACTTTCGGCGAGCAGTACTTC.

This clonotype has more than one count but fewer than ten. The chain carries TRBV10-3 and TRBJ2-7; D remains unclear. Per germline, CDR1 ENHRY and CDR2 SYGVKD. The CDR3 consists of 12 residues. V was pared by 0 bases and J by 6 bases, with 6 bases between. CDR3 region: CAISESGLEQYV. The CDR3 nucleotides read TGTGCCATCAGTGAGTCTGGCCTCGAGCAGTACGTC.

The J gene is TRBJ2-3, the V gene TRBV2, with 10 bases lining up with TRBD2. V gave up 6 bases and J gave up 4 bases; unmatched junction bases: 10. The CDR3 loop spans 16 amino acids. The germline V gene has CDR1 SNHLY and CDR2 FYNNEI. The CDR3 loop is CASRVGLAEGADTQYF. The DNA of the CDR3 is TGTGCCAGCAGGGTCGGACTAGCGGAGGGGGCAGATACGCAGTATTTT.

This clonotype was detected a few times. The chain recombines TRBV29-1 with TRBJ2-5; tentatively, D is TRBD2 (5 bases). Germline V gives CDR1 SQVTM, CDR2 ANQGSEA. Trimming shortened V by 6 bases and J by 5 bases, and 16 bases separated the two germline ends. This CDR3 has 13 residues. As DNA, the CDR3 is TGCAGCGTGCAGCGAGATTGGAGGGAGACCCAGTACTTC. The encoded protein is CSVQRDWRETQYF. The whole variable domain, remainder taken from reference TRBV29-1 and TRBJ2-5, is SAVISQKPSRDICQRGTSLTIQCQVDSQVTMMFWYRQQPGQSLTLIATANQGSEATYESGFVIDKFPISRPNLTFSTLTVSNMSPEDSSIYLCSVQRDWRETQYFGPGTRLLVL.

This clonotype has only a few counts. V usage is TRBV28 and J usage is TRBJ1-1; possibly TRBD1 for D (6 bases). Germline CDR1 reads MDHEN; CDR2 reads SYDVKM. Trimming pared 5 bases from V and 1 base from J, leaving 14 bases between. This CDR3 contains 15 residues. CDR3 coding DNA: TGTGCCAGCAGTGGGGCAGGGGCGTCGAACACTGAAGCTTTCTTT. It translates to CASSGAGASNTEAFF.

This clonotype occurred a few times. The chain recombines TRBV5-1 with TRBJ1-3; D uncertain. Trimming shortened V by 0 bases and J by 0 bases, and 10 bases separated the two germline ends. This CDR3 spans 16 amino acids. Germline V gene lookup returns CDR1 SGHRS and CDR2 YFSETQ. CDR3 amino acids: CASSLGGPISGNTIYF. CDR3 bases: TGCGCCAGCAGCTTGGGAGGACCTATCTCTGGAAACACCATATATTTT.

The table lists this clonotype with a few counts. The chain is built from TRBV10-3 and TRBJ1-5; D is undetermined. Looked up from germline, CDR1 is ENHRY and CDR2 is SYGVKD. Trimming pared 3 bases from V and 6 bases from J, leaving 9 bases between. CDR3 length equals 13 residues. The CDR3 DNA reads as TGTGCCATCAGTGACCCCTCGCGTCAGCCCCAGCATTTT. Translation gives CAISDPSRQPQHF.

The sample holds a few counts of this clonotype. The chain links TRBV20-1 to TRBJ2-1; D is possibly TRBD1 (5 bases). The CDR3 runs 13 residues. Trimming left V 6 bases short and J 6 bases short, with 15 bases between. Per the germline V gene, CDR1 is DFQATT and CDR2 is SNEGSKA (reference sequence). The CDR3 region is CSAAPGQTNEQFF. In DNA form, the CDR3 reads TGCAGTGCAGCCCCCGGACAAACCAATGAGCAGTTCTTC.

This clonotype was found many times. The rearrangement joins TRBV12-3 or TRBV12-4 to TRBJ1-3; 8 bases match TRBD1. The V gene end was trimmed by 5 bases and the J gene end by 0 bases; junction bases not matched to a gene: 6. CDR3 size: 16 residues. CDR3: CASSGDRLLSGNTIYF. CDR3 sequence (DNA): TGTGCCAGCAGTGGGGACAGGTTACTCTCTGGAAACACCATATATTTT.

As concerns this clonotype: One base away lies a much larger clone, so this may be a sequencing read error. The V call is TRBV5-1, the J call TRBJ1-2; no firm D call. From germline, CDR1 is SGHRS and CDR2 YFSETQ. V was clipped by 4 bases and J by 8 bases, with 15 bases between them. The CDR3 is made up of 13 amino acids. CDR3 amino acids: CASSAHGIDGYTF. CDR3 in DNA: TGCGCCAGCAGCGCACATGGGATCGACGGCTACACCTTC.

This clonotype was recorded at least ten times. This chain links TRBV5-1 with TRBJ2-1, with D possibly being TRBD1 (6 bases). This CDR3 is 16 amino acids long. The germline CDR1 and CDR2 sequences are SGHRS and YFSETQ. V was clipped by 0 bases and J by 12 bases, with 22 bases between them. As DNA, the CDR3 is TGCGCCAGCAGCTTGGGGACAGTCACAATGAGCTCAAGGCAGTTCTTC. Protein product: CASSLGTVTMSSRQFF.

This clonotype came up a few times. The chain employs TRBV20-1 and TRBJ2-7; 12 bases are shared with TRBD1. This CDR3 has 15 residues. The germline V gene has CDR1 DFQATT and CDR2 SNEGSKA (reference sequence). With 2 bases clipped from V and 5 bases from J, the junction kept 7 bases outside the gene matches. CDR3 sequence (DNA): TGCAGTGCTAGACAACCGGGACAGGGGGCTCACGAGCAGTACGTC. It translates to CSARQPGQGAHEQYV.

This clonotype came up a few times. The chain carries TRBV4-2 and TRBJ1-1; maybe TRBD1 (5 bases). Germline lookup yields CDR1 LGHNA and CDR2 YNFKEQ. V lost 0 bases and J lost 10, with 12 bases in between. This CDR3 contains 13 residues. DNA of the CDR3: TGTGCCAGCAGCCAAGATTACGGGACGGGAGCTTTCTTT. Residues: CASSQDYGTGAFF.

The gene calls are TRBV29-1 and TRBJ2-1; a weak D match, TRBD2 (5 bases). This CDR3 is built from 13 residues. Germline CDR1 is SQVTM and CDR2 is ANQGSEA. The germline V and J ends were trimmed by 3 bases and 5 bases, with 11 bases remaining between them. As DNA, the CDR3 is TGCAGCGTTGACTTGACTAAGAACAATGAGCAGTTCTTC. Translation gives CSVDLTKNNEQFF.